This TCR beta chain was sequenced during a study of T cell changes during pregnancy in multiple sclerosis. Method: immunoSEQ multiplex PCR; TCRdb's copy keeps in-frame clones and lacks some. The sample comprises 70,000 to 95,000 clones, 94% of which are singletons, and 2% to 2.5% rests with the top ten. CDR3 length: 14 residues. V shed 3 bases and J 5 bases; nucleotides not matched to a gene: 1. Looked up from germline, CDR1 is LNHDA and CDR2 is SQIVND (reference sequence). The chain joins TRBV19 to TRBJ2-2; 9 positions agree with TRBD1. This specimen was peripheral blood, taken in the third trimester of pregnancy. The source is a female donor with multiple sclerosis, enrolled in a pregnancy study. CDR3 nucleotides: TGTGCCAGTAGTATCGGGACAGGGACCGGGGAGCTGTTTTTT. This sequence encodes CASSIGTGTGELFF. The variable domain in full, completed from reference TRBV19 and TRBJ2-2, reads DGGITQSPKYLFRKEGQNVTLSCEQNLNHDAMYWYRQDPGQGLRLIYYSQIVNDFQKGDIAEGYSVSREKKESFPLTVTSAQKNPTAFYLCASSIGTGTGELFFGEGSRLTVL.